Listed below are T cell receptor beta chains from one sample, sequenced in a study of T cells in localized non-small cell lung cancer. Here immunoSEQ multiplex PCR was the method, and the copy in TCRdb shows in-frame clones only, minus some. The sample records 35,000 to 50,000 clones, approximately 84% being singletons. Sequencing was performed on peripheral blood, taken before any cancer treatment. Receptors originate from a man aged 35 to 69 with stage I lung adenocarcinoma. Each CDR3 is given with its conserved first and last residue. Each record gives: CDR3 length, D gene, V gene, J gene, clone size, CDR3 protein, CDR3 DNA. The D gene is left open where the match is weak. The size of a clone is reported for some rows only, either as once, few or many, or as a class for expanded clones.

>16|.|TRBV28|TRBJ1-3|.
CASTAAGGSFGNTIYF
TGTGCCAGCACAGCCGCGGGGGGGAGCTTTGGAAACACCATATATTTT
>14|TRBD1|TRBV28|TRBJ2-7|.
CASSPMTGNYEQYF
TGTGCCAGCAGTCCGATGACAGGGAACTACGAGCAGTACTTC
>13|TRBD2|TRBV4-2|TRBJ2-1|.
CASSLTLAGEQFF
TGTGCCAGCAGCCTTACATTAGCGGGGGAGCAGTTCTTC
>16|TRBD2|TRBV7-6|TRBJ2-1|once
CASSPKLAGENNEQFF
TGTGCCAGCAGCCCTAAACTAGCGGGAGAAAACAATGAGCAGTTCTTC
>13|TRBD1|TRBV28|TRBJ1-2|.
CASLDRSGYGYTF
TGTGCCAGCCTGGACAGGTCGGGTTATGGCTACACCTTC
>13|.|TRBV30|TRBJ1-1|.
CAWNAGSNTEAFF
TGTGCCTGGAACGCAGGATCGAACACTGAAGCTTTCTTT
>15|TRBD1|TRBV4-3|TRBJ2-3|.
CASSLGRQGTDTQYF
TGCGCCAGCAGCCTAGGAAGACAGGGGACAGATACGCAGTATTTT
>18|.|TRBV5-1|TRBJ2-6|.
CASSLVTLSFSGANVLTF
TGCGCCAGCAGCCTAGTCACATTATCCTTCTCTGGGGCCAACGTCCTGACTTTC
>13|.|TRBV27|TRBJ2-1|.
CASSLQVFGEQFF
TGTGCCAGCAGTTTACAGGTTTTCGGTGAGCAGTTCTTC
>13|.|TRBV29-1|TRBJ1-4|.
CSAKRGSNEKLFF
TGCAGCGCCAAGAGGGGGAGTAATGAAAAACTGTTTTTT
>12|.|TRBV5-1|TRBJ2-7|.
CASSLAGQEQYF
TGCGCCAGCAGCTTGGCCGGACAGGAGCAGTACTTC
>14|.|TRBV27|TRBJ2-2|.
CASSWGTTPGELFF
TGTGCCAGCAGTTGGGGGACAACACCCGGGGAGCTGTTTTTT
>15|.|TRBV19|TRBJ2-1|.
CASMGAMGPYNEQFF
TGTGCCAGTATGGGGGCCATGGGGCCTTACAATGAGCAGTTCTTC
>16|TRBD1|TRBV18|TRBJ1-1|.
CASSPGTGGRGTEAFF
TGTGCCAGCTCTCCCGGGACAGGGGGCAGGGGCACTGAAGCTTTCTTT
>18|TRBD2|TRBV9|TRBJ2-3|.
CASSVNPLAGGRTDTQYF
TGTGCCAGCAGCGTAAATCCACTAGCGGGAGGGCGCACAGATACGCAGTATTTT
>14|.|TRBV7-2|TRBJ2-3|once
CASSSTNIDRTQYF
TGTGCCAGCAGCTCCACCAACATCGACAGGACGCAGTATTTT
>16|.|TRBV5-8|TRBJ2-5|.
CASSLAGLRRQETQYF
TGTGCCAGCAGCTTGGCGGGCCTCCGGAGGCAGGAGACCCAGTACTTC
>15|TRBD2|TRBV18|TRBJ2-1|.
CASSVAGDGYNEQFF
TGTGCCAGCTCGGTAGCGGGAGATGGTTACAATGAGCAGTTCTTC
>14|.|TRBV9|TRBJ2-1|.
CASSVAILNNEQFF
TGTGCCAGCAGCGTAGCTATACTCAACAATGAGCAGTTCTTC
>16|.|TRBV18|TRBJ1-1|.
CASSPVIGDLNTEAFF
TGTGCCAGCTCACCGGTAATTGGGGACCTGAACACTGAAGCTTTCTTT
>14|.|TRBV9|TRBJ2-1|.
CASSVHPDLDEQFF
TGTGCCAGCAGCGTTCACCCGGACTTGGATGAGCAGTTCTTC
>15|.|TRBV10-3|TRBJ2-5|.
CAISEPQAGRETQYF
TGTGCCATCAGTGAACCCCAGGCGGGGAGGGAGACCCAGTACTTC
>16|TRBD2|TRBV5-1|TRBJ2-1|.
CASSLALAGLNNEQFF
TGCGCCAGCAGCTTGGCACTAGCGGGGCTTAACAATGAGCAGTTCTTC
>15|TRBD2|TRBV5-1|TRBJ2-1|once
CASSLEPSGRGEQFF
TGCGCCAGCAGCTTGGAACCTAGCGGGAGGGGTGAGCAGTTCTTC
>15|TRBD2|TRBV7-3|TRBJ2-5|once
CASARGGRGQETQYF
TGTGCCAGCGCTAGGGGAGGGAGAGGGCAAGAGACCCAGTACTTC
>15|TRBD1|TRBV30|TRBJ1-4|once
CAWSRDRLTNEKLFF
TGTGCCTGGAGTCGGGACAGGTTAACTAATGAAAAACTGTTTTTT
>19|TRBD2|TRBV2|TRBJ2-3|.
CASSDYGLAGGWNTDTQYF
TGTGCCAGCAGTGATTATGGACTAGCGGGAGGGTGGAACACAGATACGCAGTATTTT
>15|TRBD1|TRBV5-1|TRBJ1-2|.
CASSLGGGGNYGYTF
TGCGCCAGCAGCTTAGGAGGGGGCGGCAACTATGGCTACACCTTC
>14|.|TRBV30|TRBJ1-1|.
CAWSRRGSNTEAFF
TGTGCCTGGAGTCGTCGGGGTTCGAACACTGAAGCTTTCTTT
>15|TRBD1|TRBV10-3|TRBJ2-7|once
CAISESGDRGYEQYF
TGTGCCATCAGTGAGTCGGGGGACAGGGGATACGAGCAGTACTTC
>14|TRBD2|TRBV6-6|TRBJ2-7|once
CASSASSGSYEQYF
TGTGCCAGCAGTGCCTCTAGCGGGAGTTACGAGCAGTACTTC
>13|.|TRBV18|TRBJ2-7|.
CASPPTEVNEQYF
TGTGCCAGCCCACCCACCGAGGTTAATGAGCAGTACTTC
>14|TRBD2|TRBV2|TRBJ2-2|.
CASSRLAGTGELFF
TGTGCCAGCAGTAGACTAGCGGGAACCGGGGAGCTGTTTTTT
>15|.|TRBV7-2|TRBJ1-1|.
CASSLRDSLNTEAFF
TGTGCCAGCAGCTTGCGTGACAGCCTGAACACTGAAGCTTTCTTT
>13|.|TRBV9|TRBJ1-4|.
CASSVALSDKLFF
TGTGCCAGCAGCGTAGCTTTATCGGACAAACTGTTTTTT